Sequencing of this TCR beta chain was carried out in a study of CD8 T cells in ankylosing spondylitis. MiXCR, run by TCRdb on the 5' RACE reads, gives a single entry per CDR3 protein. Among roughly 130,000 distinct CDR3 sequences listed, around 7% were seen once. Looked up from germline, CDR1 is SGDLS and CDR2 is YYNGEE. V dropped 4 bases and J dropped 10 bases, with 20 bases sitting between them. The CDR3 has 14 residues. In this sample, this clonotype turned up a few times. Sequencing was done on a sample of blood, either unsorted or a sorted T cell fraction (not recorded which). The chain combines TRBV9 with TRBJ1-1, with D possibly being TRBD1 (6 bases). The TCR comes from a male donor with ankylosing spondylitis or in good health (not recorded which). In DNA, the CDR3 is TGTGCCAGCAGCCTCCCCGATAGGGGGGCAGCAGCTTTCTTT. Its translation is CASSLPDRGAAAFF. The whole variable domain, remainder taken from reference TRBV9 and TRBJ1-1, is DSGVTQTPKHLITATGQRVTLRCSPRSGDLSVYWYQQSLDQGLQFLIQYYNGEERAKGNILERFSAQQFPDLHSELNLSSLELGDSALYFCASSLPDRGAAAFFGQGTRLTVV.